The following is a T cell receptor (beta chain) sequence with its context. The target antigen is unknown. This sample stems from a study of glioma-infiltrating T cells after dendritic cell vaccination. Turning to the study itself: Treatment, given 2003 to 2012, was autologous tumor lysate-pulsed dendritic cell vaccination. Patients received three intradermal dendritic cell vaccine injections at biweekly intervals. General study findings and limits: Patients with more pretreatment TILs had longer time to progression and survival.

Sequenced by immunoSEQ multiplex PCR; TCRdb stores in-frame clones only, minus some. The sample has tens of thousands of clones; roughly 91% are singletons. Time point: after dendritic cell vaccination, including at tumor progression/relapse. All glioblastoma patients lacked an isocitrate dehydrogenase mutation. Trimming stripped 2 bases from V and 10 bases from J, with 18 bases between. The germline CDR1 and CDR2 sequences are SGHDT and YYEEEE. The CDR3 is 15 residues long. The sequence came from a human donor with glioblastoma. The chain employs TRBV5-6 and TRBJ1-4; no clear D. The sample consisted of blood, taken after dendritic cell vaccination. This CDR3 is CASSFRGPAMGKLFF. CDR3 bases: TGTGCCAGCAGCTTCCGCGGGCCCGCTATGGGAAAACTGTTTTTT.